Below are 15 T cell receptor beta chains sequenced from a single sample in a study of shared clonotypes between healthy human individuals (TCRdb year 2020). The receptor library was made with the immunoSEQ multiplex PCR assay. Entries here come from immuneACCESS through TCRdb and include only in-frame sequences with V and J called. Some clones fail to appear in such tables; in the studies checked, an unresolved V gene covers under half of the shortfall, and the cause of the remainder is unknown. This sample holds about 2.4 million clones; 80% to 95% were observed only once. Together, the top ten hold roughly 0.36% of the sample. Sequencing input: naive CD4+ T cells from PBMCs. The cell subset or site label of this sample denotes: CD45RA+ positively selected. These receptors were obtained from a man younger than 30 in good health. Some clones in this sample may be carry-over from other donors' samples.

This clone occurred a few times. The J gene is TRBJ2-1, the V gene TRBV2; 8 bases match TRBD1. V lost 5 bases to trimming and J lost 8 bases; unmatched junction nucleotides: 2. Germline CDR1 SNHLY, CDR2 FYNNEI. This CDR3 region has 12 residues. CDR3 DNA: TGTGCCAGCAGTCAACAGGGGGATGAGCAGTTCTTC. This gives the protein CASSQQGDEQFF. Drawing the rest from reference TRBV2 and TRBJ2-1, the complete variable domain is EPEVTQTPSHQVTQMGQEVILRCVPISNHLYFYWYRQILGQKVEFLVSFYNNEISEKSEIFDDQFSVERPDGSNFTLKIRSTKLEDSAMYFCASSQQGDEQFFGPGTRLTVL.

The chain combines TRBV5-1 with TRBJ2-2; tentatively, D is TRBD1 (6 bases). Germline assignment: CDR1 SGHRS and CDR2 YFSETQ. The V gene lost 6 bases and the J gene lost 4 bases, with 13 bases spanning the gap. This CDR3 region has 14 residues. The CDR3 coding sequence is TGCGCCAGCACACTACAGGGTTCCACCGGGGAGCTGTTTTTT. This encodes CASTLQGSTGELFF.

V gene TRBV7-6 combines with J gene TRBJ2-6; no firm D call. The CDR3 consists of 16 residues. Trimming pared 5 bases from V and 0 bases from J, leaving 11 bases between. Germline V gives CDR1 SGHVS, CDR2 FNYEAQ. Here the CDR3 DNA reads TGTGCCAGCAGCCCCGACACCTCCTCTGGGGCCAACGTCCTGACTTTC. Its translation is CASSPDTSSGANVLTF.

Of note for this clone: This specimen includes other DNA sequences encoding the same CDR3. The V call is TRBV28, the J call TRBJ1-5; D unresolved. Trimming took 6 bases from V and 6 from J, leaving 9 bases between them. The germline V gene has CDR1 MDHEN and CDR2 SYDVKM. This CDR3 comprises 12 residues. CDR3 coding DNA: TGTGCCAGCAGCCTTGTGGGTCAGCCCCAGCATTTT. Protein sequence: CASSLVGQPQHF.

The chain employs TRBV28 and TRBJ2-5, with TRBD1 as a possible D gene (6 bases). Germline V CDR1 and CDR2: MDHEN, SYDVKM. Trimming pared 7 bases from V and 0 bases from J, leaving 9 bases between. The CDR3 totals 13 residues. The CDR3 protein is CASNRAYQETQYF. The CDR3, as DNA: TGTGCCAGCAACAGGGCCTACCAAGAGACCCAGTACTTC.

The chain recombines TRBV5-1 with TRBJ2-5, with a weak D call TRBD2 (5 bases). CDR1 and CDR2 (germline): SGHRS, YFSETQ. Trimming removed 2 bases from V and 10 bases from J, with 9 bases in between. This CDR3 comprises 11 residues. This chain's CDR3 is CASSFGDDQYF. The CDR3 region has the DNA TGCGCCAGCAGCTTCGGGGATGACCAGTACTTC.

This clone has only one observation. This chain uses TRBV13 with TRBJ2-7; 7 nucleotides match TRBD2. Germline V gives CDR1 PRHDT, CDR2 FYEKMQ (reference sequence). This CDR3 comprises 15 residues. V gave up 3 bases and J gave up 3 bases; unmatched junction bases: 8. The CDR3 DNA reads TGTGCCAGCAGCTTTACAGCGGGACGATACTACGAGCAGTACTTC. Translating gives CASSFTAGRYYEQYF.

The CDR3 sequence is CASIGGRGQGLYEQYF. CDR3 nucleotides: TGTGCCAGCATTGGGGGTAGGGGGCAGGGCCTCTACGAGCAGTACTTC. V is TRBV2 and J is TRBJ2-7, with 7 bases that match TRBD1. CDR3 length equals 16 residues. J lost 3 bases, V lost 7 bases, and 15 bases had no gene match. Germline CDR1 SNHLY, CDR2 FYNNEI.

The gene calls are TRBV6-5 and TRBJ1-4; a possible D gene is TRBD1 (5 bases). V lost 7 bases and J 7 bases, leaving 19 bases between the germline ends. The CDR3 sequence is 15 residues long. Germline V CDR1 and CDR2: MNHEY, SVGAGI. The CDR3 nucleotides read TGTGCCAGCACCCGGATCGGGGACTATGGTGAAAAACTGTTTTTT. This encodes CASTRIGDYGEKLFF.

This chain connects TRBV7-9 to TRBJ2-5, with D perhaps TRBD1 (7 bases). This CDR3 comprises 15 residues. The germline CDR1 and CDR2 sequences are SEHNR and FQNEAQ (reference sequence). V lost 1 base to trimming and J lost 2 bases, with 11 bases between them. The CDR3 bases are TGTGCCAGCAGCTTAGGCGGGACAGTACAAGAGACCCAGTACTTC. This translates into CASSLGGTVQETQYF.

The genes are TRBV29-1 and TRBJ2-7; TRBD1 matches at 8 bases. This CDR3 has 15 amino acids. V lost 2 bases to trimming and J lost 2 bases; unmatched junction nucleotides: 8. Germline CDR1 and CDR2: SQVTM and ANQGSEA. Written as DNA, the CDR3 is TGCAGCGTTGAATTTCACAGGGGGTTGACCTACGAGCAGTACTTC. As protein: CSVEFHRGLTYEQYF.

This chain connects TRBV5-4 to TRBJ1-1, with D possibly TRBD1 on 5 matching bases. This CDR3 has 12 residues. Germline V gene data show CDR1 as SGHNT and CDR2 as YYREEE (reference sequence). The CDR3 region is CVFRSGLRTAFF. Written as DNA, the CDR3 is TGTGTTTTTAGGTCGGGGCTCCGGACGGCTTTCTTT.

This chain links TRBV4-1 with TRBJ2-1; 11 bases are a match to TRBD2. Germline-derived CDR1 and CDR2 are MGHRA and YSYEKL. The J segment lost 5 bases and the V segment lost 0 bases, leaving 6 bases of the junction unmatched. This CDR3 has 17 residues. The CDR3 DNA follows: TGCGCCAGCAGCCAAGATGGGGAGGGACTAGCGGACAATGAGCAGTTCTTC. Protein product: CASSQDGEGLADNEQFF.

The chain joins TRBV7-2 to TRBJ1-5; D not resolved. The germline gives CDR1 SGHTA, CDR2 FQGNSA. Trimming stripped 3 bases from V and 6 bases from J, with 12 bases between. CDR3 size: 14 residues. Here the CDR3 DNA reads TGTGCCAGCAGCTTTTCTGCGGTCGTTCAGCCCCAGCATTTT. Encoded protein: CASSFSAVVQPQHF. The variable domain in full, completed from reference TRBV7-2 and TRBJ1-5, reads GAGVSQSPSNKVTEKGKDVELRCDPISGHTALYWYRQSLGQGLEFLIYFQGNSAPDKSGLPSDRFSAERTGGSVSTLTIQRTQQEDSAVYLCASSFSAVVQPQHFGDGTRLSIL.

V and J are TRBV15 and TRBJ2-7; weak D call: TRBD2 (6 bases). The CDR3 runs 14 residues. Germline CDR1 reads LNHNV; CDR2 reads YYDKDF (reference sequence). V was cut by 3 bases and J by 3 bases, with 12 bases left in between. CDR3 sequence (DNA): TGTGCCACCAGCAGGGGCGGGGACGACTACGAGCAGTACTTC. This translates into CATSRGGDDYEQYF.